The source of this T cell receptor beta chain is a study of regulatory T cells in long-lasting Graves disease. Building of the TCR beta libraries involved iRepertoire HTBI primers and Arm-PCR of CDR3 regions. TCRdb used MiXCR to reprocess the multiplex PCR reads, holding one entry per CDR3 protein. The sample contains roughly 700,000 distinct CDR3 sequences, 25% to 35% of which appear only once. Study results and caveats: Reduced TCR diversity was observed in persistent Graves' patients versus newly diagnosed patients. Public clonotype sharing was higher in persistent than newly diagnosed patients. It was in persistent disease that TRBV28, TRBJ1-2 and TRBJ2-5 were favored.

Germline V gene lookup returns CDR1 SQVTM and CDR2 ANQGSEA. This CDR3 region has 13 residues. With V trimmed by 5 bases and J by 4 bases, 7 bases remained unmatched. This clonotype has just a few counts. The antigen is undetermined. Time point denoted: persistent/refractory GD, antithyroid drugs over 5 years with positive TRAb. PBMC-derived RNA was used for the TCR library. This clonotype was sampled from a female donor with Graves disease. V is TRBV29-1 and J is TRBJ1-1; TRBD1 matches at 7 bases. The material was peripheral blood mononuclear cells (PBMCs), obtained when the disease was refractory, from a patient treated with antithyroid drugs. The CDR3 protein is CSVPATGITEAFF. CDR3 bases: TGCAGCGTTCCAGCGACAGGGATCACTGAAGCTTTCTTT.